The 9 T cell receptor beta chains below all came from one sample that was sequenced in a study of cytomegalovirus exposure and HLA in healthy donors. A multiplex PCR was run with 60 Vbeta primers and 13 Jbeta primers. TCRdb's table, derived via immunoSEQ multiplex PCR, lists solely in-frame clones and lacks some. The sample lists approximately 100,000 clones; 79% were seen once. Material: PBMCs. These receptors came from a female donor in good health and CMV-seropositive.

V and J are TRBV7-2 and TRBJ2-2; D may be TRBD1 (8 bases). Trimming pared 7 bases from V and 1 base from J, leaving 25 bases between. The CDR3 covers 19 residues. The V gene's germline CDR1 is SGHTA and CDR2 FQGNSA. CDR3 in amino acids: CASTTRGGTGQGNTGELFF. CDR3 DNA sequence: TGTGCCAGCACCACTAGGGGGGGGACAGGACAGGGGAACACCGGGGAGCTGTTTTTT.

The chain joins TRBV25-1 to TRBJ1-3; TRBD1 is a possible D gene (6 bases). The length of the CDR3 is 13 residues. Germline assignment: CDR1 MGHDK and CDR2 SYGVNS. The V and J ends lost 4 bases and 4 bases respectively, with 8 bases between them. CDR3 sequence reads: CASSVGGGNTIYF. For the CDR3, the DNA is TGTGCCAGCAGTGTAGGGGGAGGAAACACCATATATTTT.

About this clone itself: The junction differs from germline at one of its ends, possibly a read error. The CDR3 loop is CSSSLGAGTNYGYTF. CDR3 coding DNA: TGTTCCAGCAGCTTAGGGGCAGGTACTAACTATGGCTACACCTTC. J is TRBJ1-2 and V is TRBV7-9; perhaps TRBD1 as D (5 bases). This CDR3 has 15 amino acids. Germline CDR1 reads SEHNR; CDR2 reads FQNEAQ (reference sequence).

The rearrangement joins TRBV6-1 to TRBJ1-6; 8 bases agree with TRBD1. CDR3 length: 14 amino acids. The V segment lost 5 bases and the J segment 9 bases; nucleotides outside the gene matches: 6. CDR1 is MNHNS and CDR2 is SASEGT in the germline V gene. The CDR3 loop is CASSSRTGTSPLHF. In DNA, the CDR3 is TGTGCCAGCAGTTCCCGGACAGGGACTTCACCCCTCCACTTT.

The chain recombines TRBV19 with TRBJ2-1; unclear D gene. The germline V gene encodes CDR1 LNHDA and CDR2 SQIVND (reference sequence). This CDR3 spans 13 amino acids. V lost 6 bases, J lost 0 bases, and 6 bases lay in between. Here the CDR3 reads CASRESSYNEQFF. The CDR3 nucleotides are TGTGCCAGTAGGGAGAGCTCCTACAATGAGCAGTTCTTC.

This chain links TRBV11-3 with TRBJ2-7; maybe TRBD1 (5 bases). The V end was cut by 2 bases, the J end by 0 bases, with 5 bases between. The V gene's germline CDR1 is SGHNT and CDR2 YENEEA. This CDR3 contains 13 residues. CDR3 nucleotides: TGTGCCAGCAGCTTACAGGGCTCCTACGAGCAGTACTTC. Protein sequence: CASSLQGSYEQYF.

The chain recombines TRBV19 with TRBJ2-7; 7 bases align to TRBD1. The ends lost 3 bases at V and 9 bases at J; junction bases unmatched: 14. Per the germline V gene, CDR1 is LNHDA and CDR2 is SQIVND (reference sequence). CDR3 length: 15 residues. In DNA, the CDR3 is TGTGCCAGTAGTATCAGTGCAGGGGGAATGTCTTGGCAGTACTTC. Translated, it gives CASSISAGGMSWQYF.

V gene TRBV25-1 combines with J gene TRBJ2-7, with 9 positions matching TRBD1. This CDR3 spans 14 amino acids. CDR1 is MGHDK and CDR2 is SYGVNS in the germline V gene. V lost 6 bases, J lost 3 bases, and 6 bases stayed unmatched. Here the CDR3 reads CASSTGGMGYEQYF. The CDR3 bases are TGTGCCAGCAGCACAGGGGGCATGGGCTACGAGCAGTACTTC.

On this clone itself: The junction does not match germline at one end; this may be a read error. This chain connects TRBV6-5 to TRBJ2-5, with 13 bases matching TRBD2. This CDR3 spans 14 amino acids. CDR1 is MNHEY and CDR2 is SVGAGI in the germline V gene. The CDR3 DNA sequence: TGTGCCAGCAGACGTGGACTAGCGGGAGAGCCCCAGTACTTC. This translates into CASRRGLAGEPQYF.